This passage covers 3 T cell receptor beta chains from one sample sequenced in a study of cytomegalovirus exposure and HLA in healthy donors. PCR involved 60 Vbeta and 13 Jbeta primers. TCRdb's copy holds only in-frame clones and misses some; the assay was immunoSEQ multiplex PCR. The sample holds over 65,000 clones, 75% seen once. The material sequenced was PBMCs. Every receptor here comes from a man aged 40-49 years in good health and CMV-seronegative.

The CDR3 sequence is CSPLAGQGPKTEAFF. DNA for the CDR3: TGCAGCCCCCTGGCGGGACAGGGTCCCAAGACTGAAGCTTTCTTT. The chain is built from TRBV29-1 and TRBJ1-1; 9 bases are shared with TRBD1. The junction had 15 bases not matched to a gene; V was cut back by 8 bases and J by 5 bases. The CDR3 extends over 15 amino acids. CDR1 and CDR2 (germline): SQVTM, ANQGSEA.

The chain has TRBV27 and TRBJ2-7; 7 bases line up with TRBD1. J was trimmed by 5 bases and V by 6 bases; bases with no gene match: 4. The CDR3 covers 12 residues. CDR1 is MNHEY and CDR2 is SMNVEV in the germline V gene (reference sequence). The CDR3 sequence is CASSLTGNEQYF. CDR3 DNA sequence: TGTGCCAGCAGCCTGACAGGGAACGAGCAGTACTTC.

The chain combines TRBV27 with TRBJ2-3; D perhaps matches TRBD2 (5 bases). The germline V gene has CDR1 MNHEY and CDR2 SMNVEV (reference sequence). This CDR3 spans 19 amino acids. Trimming removed 6 bases at V and 2 bases at J, with 27 bases between. CDR3 coding DNA: TGTGCCAGCAGCGCGTTCCCACATCCGGGATCCCCCCACACAGATACGCAGTATTTT. It is translated as CASSAFPHPGSPHTDTQYF.